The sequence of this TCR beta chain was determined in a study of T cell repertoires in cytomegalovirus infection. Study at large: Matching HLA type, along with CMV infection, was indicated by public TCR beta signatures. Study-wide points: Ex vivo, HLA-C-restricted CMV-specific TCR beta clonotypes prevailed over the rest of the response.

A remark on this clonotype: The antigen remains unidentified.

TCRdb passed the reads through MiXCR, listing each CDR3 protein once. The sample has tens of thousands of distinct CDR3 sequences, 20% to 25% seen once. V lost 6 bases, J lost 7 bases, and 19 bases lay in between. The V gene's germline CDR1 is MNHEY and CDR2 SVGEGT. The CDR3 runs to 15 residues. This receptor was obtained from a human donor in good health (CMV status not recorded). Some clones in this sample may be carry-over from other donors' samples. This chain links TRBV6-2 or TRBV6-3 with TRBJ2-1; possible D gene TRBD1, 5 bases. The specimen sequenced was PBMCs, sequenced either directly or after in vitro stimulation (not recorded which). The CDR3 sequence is CASSRLNRFSNEQFF. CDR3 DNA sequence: TGTGCCAGCAGCCGATTAAACAGGTTTTCGAATGAGCAGTTCTTC.